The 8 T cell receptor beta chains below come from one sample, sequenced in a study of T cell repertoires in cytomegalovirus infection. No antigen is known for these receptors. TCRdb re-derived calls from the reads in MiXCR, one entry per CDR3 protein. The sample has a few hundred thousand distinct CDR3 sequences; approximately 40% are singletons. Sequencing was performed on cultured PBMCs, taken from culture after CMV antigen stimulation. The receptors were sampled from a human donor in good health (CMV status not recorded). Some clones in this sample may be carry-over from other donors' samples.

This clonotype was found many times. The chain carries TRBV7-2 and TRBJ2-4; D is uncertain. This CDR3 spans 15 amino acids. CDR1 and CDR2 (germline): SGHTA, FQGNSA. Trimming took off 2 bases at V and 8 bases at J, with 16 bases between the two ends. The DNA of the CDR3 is TGTGCCAGCAGCTTATTCCGGGCGAGGAATGACATTCAGTACTTC. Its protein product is CASSLFRARNDIQYF.

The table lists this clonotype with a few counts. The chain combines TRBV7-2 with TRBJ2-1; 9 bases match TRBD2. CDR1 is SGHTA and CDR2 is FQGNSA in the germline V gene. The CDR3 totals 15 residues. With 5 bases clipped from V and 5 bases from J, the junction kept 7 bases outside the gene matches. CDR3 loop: CASSVREGLNNEQFF. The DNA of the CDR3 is TGTGCCAGCAGCGTGCGGGAGGGCCTGAACAATGAGCAGTTCTTC.

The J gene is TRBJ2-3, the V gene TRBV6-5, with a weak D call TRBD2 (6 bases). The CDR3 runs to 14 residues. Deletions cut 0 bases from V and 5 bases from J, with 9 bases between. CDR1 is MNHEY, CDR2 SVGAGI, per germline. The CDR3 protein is CASSYSAGIDTQYF. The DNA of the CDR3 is TGTGCCAGCAGTTACTCTGCGGGGATAGATACGCAGTATTTT.

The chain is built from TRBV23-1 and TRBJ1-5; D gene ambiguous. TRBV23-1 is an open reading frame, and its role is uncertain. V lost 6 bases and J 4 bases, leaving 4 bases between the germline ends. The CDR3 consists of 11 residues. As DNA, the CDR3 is TGCGCCAGCAGGGTGAATCAGCCCCAGCATTTT. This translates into CASRVNQPQHF.

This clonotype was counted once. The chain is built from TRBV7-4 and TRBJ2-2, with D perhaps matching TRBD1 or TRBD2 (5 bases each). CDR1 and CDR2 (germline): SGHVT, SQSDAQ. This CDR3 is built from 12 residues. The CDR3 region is CVGLGDTGELFF. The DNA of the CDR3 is TGTGTTGGACTGGGGGACACCGGGGAGCTGTTTTTT.

The chain's CDR3 is CASSQEPYSRGGGIQPQHF. CDR3 coding DNA: TGCGCCAGCAGCCAAGAGCCCTATTCAAGAGGTGGAGGAATTCAGCCCCAGCATTTT. V and J are TRBV4-1 and TRBJ1-5; no clear D. CDR1 MGHRA and CDR2 YSYEKL come from the germline V gene. Trimming removed 0 bases from V and 6 bases from J, with 24 bases in between. This CDR3 comprises 19 residues.

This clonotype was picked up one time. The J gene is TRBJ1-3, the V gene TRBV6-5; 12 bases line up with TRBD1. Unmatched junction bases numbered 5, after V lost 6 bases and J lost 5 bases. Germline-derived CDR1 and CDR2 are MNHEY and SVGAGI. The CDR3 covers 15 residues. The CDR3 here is CASSSGTGGRNTIYF. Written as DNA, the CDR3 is TGTGCCAGCAGCTCCGGGACAGGGGGCAGAAACACCATATATTTT.

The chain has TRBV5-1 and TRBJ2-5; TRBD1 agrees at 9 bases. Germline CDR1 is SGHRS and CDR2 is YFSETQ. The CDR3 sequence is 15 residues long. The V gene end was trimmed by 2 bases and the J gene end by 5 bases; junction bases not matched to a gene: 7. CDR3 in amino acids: CASSFRTGATETQYF. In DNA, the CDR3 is TGCGCCAGCAGCTTTCGGACAGGGGCGACGGAGACCCAGTACTTC.